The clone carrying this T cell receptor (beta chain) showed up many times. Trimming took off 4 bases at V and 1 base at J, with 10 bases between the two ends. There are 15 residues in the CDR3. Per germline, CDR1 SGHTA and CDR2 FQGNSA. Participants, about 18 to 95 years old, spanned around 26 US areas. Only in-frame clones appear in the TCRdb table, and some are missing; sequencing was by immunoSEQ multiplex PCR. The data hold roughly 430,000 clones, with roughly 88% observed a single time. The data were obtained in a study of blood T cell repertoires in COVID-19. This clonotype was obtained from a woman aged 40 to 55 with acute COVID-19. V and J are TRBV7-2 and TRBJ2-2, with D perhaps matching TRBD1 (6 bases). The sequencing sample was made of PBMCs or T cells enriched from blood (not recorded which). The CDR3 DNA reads TGTGCCAGCAGCTATACAGGGTTGAACACCGGGGAGCTGTTTTTT. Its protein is CASSYTGLNTGELFF. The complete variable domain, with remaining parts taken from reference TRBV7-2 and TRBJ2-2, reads GAGVSQSPSNKVTEKGKDVELRCDPISGHTALYWYRQSLGQGLEFLIYFQGNSAPDKSGLPSDRFSAERTGGSVSTLTIQRTQQEDSAVYLCASSYTGLNTGELFFGEGSRLTVL.